This TCR beta chain was retrieved from a study of response to subunit inactivated influenza vaccine. TCRdb independently ran MiXCR on the RT-PCR reads; one entry per CDR3 protein. Of about 180,000 distinct CDR3 sequences in the sample, approximately 8.7% were seen once. This clonotype was counted a few times. V shed 5 bases and J shed 3 bases, with 14 bases lying between them. In germline, CDR1 is SGHAT, CDR2 FQNNGV. The CDR3 is 14 amino acids. The chain is built from TRBV11-2 and TRBJ2-7; a possible D gene is TRBD1 (6 bases). The receptor was isolated from a man aged 45-65 years who received an inactivated influenza vaccine. Source: non-naive T cells sorted from PBMCs, taken on the day of vaccination. CDR3 loop: CASSGGQSYYEQYF. In DNA, the CDR3 is TGTGCCAGCAGCGGCGGACAGAGTTACTACGAGCAGTACTTC.